These 2 T cell receptor beta chains originate from one sample sequenced in a study of blood T cells in healthy people across ages. PCR was performed a second time for about 7 to 12 cycles using a sample-barcoded 5' primer and a J-beta primer mix. TCRdb recomputed calls from the 5' RACE reads with MiXCR, one row per CDR3 protein. The profile shows 1 million to 1.2 million distinct CDR3 sequences, 35% to 40% of them singletons. The sample taken for sequencing was blood. Receptors were obtained from a man aged 18 to 30 in good health.

For this clonotype: A read error is possible here, since a much larger clone lies one base away. The chain is built from TRBV7-2 and TRBJ1-2; a weak D match, TRBD1 (5 bases). The CDR3 has 16 residues. Germline V gene lookup returns CDR1 SGHTA and CDR2 FQGNSA. The V and J ends lost 5 bases and 1 base respectively, with 17 bases between them. CDR3 sequence reads: CASSPSGAEINYGYTF. The CDR3 nucleotides read TGTGCCAGCAGCCCGTCTGGGGCAGAAATTAACTATGGCTACACCTTC.

There are a few counts of this clonotype. The chain employs TRBV20-1 and TRBJ1-2, with 7 bases aligning to TRBD1. The CDR3 is made up of 17 amino acids. CDR1 and CDR2 from the germline V gene are DFQATT and SNEGSKA (reference sequence). V was pared by 1 base and J by 4 bases, with 15 bases of the junction left unmatched. The DNA for the CDR3 is TGCAGTGCTAGAGTAAGACAGGGTGGACTGCTAGGCTATGGCTACACCTTC. Protein product: CSARVRQGGLLGYGYTF.